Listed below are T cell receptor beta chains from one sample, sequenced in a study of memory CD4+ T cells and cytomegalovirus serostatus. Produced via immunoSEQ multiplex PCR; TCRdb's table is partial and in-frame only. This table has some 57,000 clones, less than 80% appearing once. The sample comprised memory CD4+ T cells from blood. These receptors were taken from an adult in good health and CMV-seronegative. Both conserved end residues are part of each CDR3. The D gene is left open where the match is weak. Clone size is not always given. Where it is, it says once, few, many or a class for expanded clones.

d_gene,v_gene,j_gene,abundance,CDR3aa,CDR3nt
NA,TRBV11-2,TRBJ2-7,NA,CASGPRQLTSYEQYF,TGTGCCAGCGGACCCAGGCAACTGACTTCCTACGAGCAGTACTTC
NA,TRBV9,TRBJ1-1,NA,CASSPHTGNTEAFF,TGTGCCAGCAGCCCTCATACAGGGAACACTGAAGCTTTCTTT
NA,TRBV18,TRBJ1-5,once,CASSPDTVYSNQPQHF,TGTGCCAGCTCACCCGACACGGTTTATAGCAATCAGCCCCAGCATTTT
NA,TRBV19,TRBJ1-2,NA,CASKDGIYGYTF,TGTGCCAGTAAAGACGGAATCTATGGCTACACCTTC
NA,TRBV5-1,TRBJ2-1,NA,CASSPGSEQFF,TGCGCCAGCAGCCCGGGAAGTGAGCAGTTCTTC
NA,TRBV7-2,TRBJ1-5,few,CASSLGTSNQPQHF,TGTGCCAGCAGCTTAGGGACCTCCAATCAGCCCCAGCATTTT
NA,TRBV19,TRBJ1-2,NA,CASSMGGSATRPNYGYTF,TGTGCCAGTAGTATGGGGGGCAGCGCAACCCGGCCTAACTATGGCTACACCTTC
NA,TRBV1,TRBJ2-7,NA,CTRRGLAGPSYEQYF,TGCACCCGTAGAGGCCTAGCGGGGCCCTCCTACGAGCAGTACTTC
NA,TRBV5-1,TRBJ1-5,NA,CASSQGSGGNQPQHF,TGCGCCAGCAGTCAGGGGTCAGGGGGCAATCAGCCCCAGCATTTT
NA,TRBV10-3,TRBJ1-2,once,CAISTGGYGYTF,TGTGCCATCAGCACCGGGGGCTATGGCTACACCTTC
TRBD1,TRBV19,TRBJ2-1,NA,CASSRGTDSYNEQFF,TGTGCCAGTAGTCGAGGGACAGACTCCTACAATGAGCAGTTCTTC
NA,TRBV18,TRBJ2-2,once,CASSPPTGVDTGELFF,TGTGCCAGCTCACCACCTACCGGGGTGGACACCGGGGAGCTGTTTTTT
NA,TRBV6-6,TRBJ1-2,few,CASIKQGLDGYTF,TGTGCCAGCATTAAACAGGGATTAGATGGCTACACCTTC
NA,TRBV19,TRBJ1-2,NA,CASTRGSNYGYTF,TGTGCCAGTACCAGGGGCTCCAACTATGGCTACACCTTC
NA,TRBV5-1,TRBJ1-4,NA,CASSANGPEGEKLFF,TGCGCCAGCAGCGCCAACGGACCGGAGGGCGAAAAACTGTTTTTT
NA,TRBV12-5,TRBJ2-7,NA,CASGSSDRPSYEQYF,TGTGCTAGTGGTTCGTCCGACAGGCCCTCCTACGAGCAGTACTTC
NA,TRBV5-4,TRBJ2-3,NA,CASRGGISTDTQYF,TGTGCCAGCAGGGGGGGTATAAGCACAGATACGCAGTATTTT
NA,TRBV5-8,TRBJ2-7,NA,CAGTPGPAAYEQYF,TGTGCCGGTACCCCGGGGCCCGCCGCCTACGAGCAGTACTTC
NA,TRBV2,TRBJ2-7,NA,CASSEGKGKQYF,TGTGCCAGCAGTGAAGGGAAAGGGAAACAGTACTTC
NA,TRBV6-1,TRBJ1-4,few,CASIQGPRREKLFF,TGTGCCAGCATTCAGGGCCCAAGGCGGGAAAAACTGTTTTTT
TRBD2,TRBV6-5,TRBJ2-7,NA,CASSSRTSASSYEQYF,TGTGCCAGCAGTTCCAGAACTAGCGCGAGCTCCTACGAGCAGTACTTC
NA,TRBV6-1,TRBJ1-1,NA,CASSVIRGAEAFF,TGTGCCAGCAGTGTAATACGGGGCGCTGAAGCTTTCTTT
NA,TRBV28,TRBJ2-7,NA,CASSLQTYEQYF,TGTGCCAGCAGTTTACAAACCTACGAGCAGTACTTC
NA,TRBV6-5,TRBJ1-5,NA,CASSWGQGQPQHF,TGTGCCAGCAGTTGGGGGCAGGGTCAGCCCCAGCATTTT
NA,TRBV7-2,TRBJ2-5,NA,CASSPGPRSGRFQETQYF,TGTGCCAGCAGCCCAGGCCCTAGGAGCGGCAGATTCCAAGAGACCCAGTACTTC
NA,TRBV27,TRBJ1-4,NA,CASSLSVATNEKLFF,TGTGCCAGCAGTTTATCAGTTGCAACTAATGAAAAACTGTTTTTT
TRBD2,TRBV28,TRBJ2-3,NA,CASSPPGGTQYF,TGTGCCAGCAGTCCCCCGGGAGGTACGCAGTATTTT
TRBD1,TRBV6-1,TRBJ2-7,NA,CASTTRQGSSYEQYF,TGTGCCAGCACAACCCGACAGGGATCATCCTACGAGCAGTACTTC
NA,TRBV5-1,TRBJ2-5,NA,CASSLDGGGVGETQYF,TGCGCCAGCAGCTTGGATGGTGGGGGAGTCGGAGAGACCCAGTACTTC
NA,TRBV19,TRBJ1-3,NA,CASTAVSSGNTIYF,TGTGCCAGTACGGCAGTGTCCTCTGGAAACACCATATATTTT
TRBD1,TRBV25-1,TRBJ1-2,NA,CASSRHEGAGGYTF,TGTGCCAGCAGTCGACATGAGGGGGCTGGCGGCTACACCTTC
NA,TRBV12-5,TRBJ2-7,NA,CASGPPGHAYEQYF,TGTGCTAGTGGTCCGCCGGGACATGCCTACGAGCAGTACTTC
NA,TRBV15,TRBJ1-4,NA,CATSRGEVKKLFF,TGTGCCACCAGCAGAGGGGAAGTGAAGAAACTGTTTTTT